These 12 T cell receptor beta chains were all obtained from the same sample, sequenced in a study of blood T cell repertoires in COVID-19. Sequencing was performed with immunoSEQ multiplex PCR; in TCRdb, only in-frame clones are kept and a portion is missing. The sample consists of over 110,000 clones, 81% of them appearing once. Sequenced material: peripheral blood. Source of these receptors: a human donor in a cohort sampled during active COVID-19.

The chain joins TRBV18 to TRBJ2-1, with a weak D call TRBD2 (5 bases). Trimming shortened V by 3 bases and J by 2 bases, and 8 bases separated the two germline ends. Germline V gene sequence: CDR1 KGHSH, CDR2 LQKENI. CDR3 length: 14 amino acids. CDR3 coding DNA: TGTGCCAGCTCACCGGGGAGCCCCTACAATGAGCAGTTCTTC. Protein sequence: CASSPGSPYNEQFF.

The V and J genes are TRBV10-1 and TRBJ2-2, with TRBD1 identical over 8 bases. Losses at the gene ends were 5 bases for V and 1 base for J; bases not matched to a gene: 3. This CDR3 has 15 amino acids. Germline loops: CDR1 WNHNN, CDR2 SYGVQD (reference sequence). The CDR3 is CASSWTGKNTGELFF. CDR3 nucleotide sequence: TGCGCCAGCAGTTGGACAGGGAAGAACACCGGGGAGCTGTTTTTT.

This sequence joins TRBV5-5 and TRBJ2-1; 9 bases match TRBD2. Unmatched junction bases numbered 9, after V lost 1 base and J lost 4 bases. The CDR3 has 17 residues. CDR1 SGHKS and CDR2 YYEKEE come from the germline V gene (reference sequence). The CDR3 region has the DNA TGTGCCAGCAGCTTGCGCCTGCGGGAGGGCCCGTACAATGAGCAGTTCTTC. Amino acid sequence: CASSLRLREGPYNEQFF. The variable domain in full, with the rest retrieved from reference TRBV5-5 and TRBJ2-1, is DAGVTQSPTHLIKTRGQQVTLRCSPISGHKSVSWYQQVLGQGPQFIFQYYEKEERGRGNFPDRFSARQFPNYSSELNVNALLLGDSALYLCASSLRLREGPYNEQFFGPGTRLTVL.

This chain uses TRBV27 with TRBJ2-7; possibly TRBD1 for D (6 bases). The CDR3 totals 17 residues. The V gene's germline CDR1 is MNHEY and CDR2 SMNVEV (reference sequence). Trimming left V 2 bases short and J 1 base short, with 18 bases between. CDR3 residues: CASSLRDPGDGSYEQYF. CDR3 DNA: TGTGCCAGCAGTTTAAGGGACCCAGGGGACGGTTCCTACGAGCAGTACTTC.

The chain is built from TRBV11-3 and TRBJ2-7; TRBD1 matches at 12 bases. Looked up from germline, CDR1 is SGHNT and CDR2 is YENEEA. The CDR3 runs 14 residues. Trimming at V came to 3 bases and at J to 5 bases, leaving 2 bases not matched to a gene. The CDR3 DNA follows: TGTGCCAGCAGCTTGGGACAGGGGGCCCACGAGCAGTACTTC. Its translation: CASSLGQGAHEQYF.

This chain uses TRBV7-8 with TRBJ2-2, with TRBD2 identical over 11 bases. Looked up from germline, CDR1 is SGHVS and CDR2 is FQNEAQ. V shed 5 bases and J 0 bases; nucleotides not matched to a gene: 2. The CDR3 has 16 residues. The CDR3 spells CASSKGLAANTGELFF. The CDR3 coding sequence is TGTGCCAGCAGCAAGGGACTAGCGGCGAACACCGGGGAGCTGTTTTTT.

In its sample, this clone was seen a few times. This chain connects TRBV3-1 (or the pseudogene TRBV3-2) to TRBJ2-7, with 7 bases that match TRBD1. Looked up from germline, CDR1 is LGHDT and CDR2 is YNNKEL (reference sequence). The J segment lost 0 bases and the V segment lost 5 bases, leaving 7 bases of the junction unmatched. The CDR3 length is 15 residues. In nucleotides, the CDR3 is TGTGCCAGCAGCTCCGGGACAGTGATCTCCTACGAGCAGTACTTC. It yields the protein CASSSGTVISYEQYF.

V is TRBV7-9 and J is TRBJ1-5; no reliable D call. Germline CDR1 SEHNR, CDR2 FQNEAQ (reference sequence). Trimming cost V 5 bases and J 10 bases, with 12 bases left between them. The CDR3 runs 12 residues. The CDR3 region has the DNA TGTGCCAGCAGCCGACCAGGATCTCCCCAGCATTTT. Translation gives CASSRPGSPQHF.

The chain has TRBV5-1 and TRBJ2-7; 9 bases are a match to TRBD1. Germline-derived CDR1 and CDR2 are SGHRS and YFSETQ. This CDR3 is built from 15 residues. V dropped 0 bases and J dropped 5; count of bases not matched to a gene: 6. The DNA of the CDR3 is TGCGCCAGCAGCTTGGTTCGGACAGGGGATGACGAGCAGTACTTC. This gives the protein CASSLVRTGDDEQYF.

The chain recombines TRBV2 with TRBJ2-7, with D perhaps matching TRBD2 (6 bases). The CDR3 extends over 13 amino acids. The germline V gene encodes CDR1 SNHLY and CDR2 FYNNEI. Trimming stripped 9 bases from V and 2 bases from J, with 14 bases between. CDR3 protein: CASLPRGTYEQYF. CDR3 DNA: TGTGCCAGTCTTCCCCGCGGGACCTACGAGCAGTACTTC.

The gene calls are TRBV4-1 and TRBJ2-7, with 9 bases fitting TRBD2. Germline loops: CDR1 MGHRA, CDR2 YSYEKL. The CDR3 loop spans 16 amino acids. Germline trimming cut 0 bases from V and 7 bases from J; bases unmatched to any gene: 10. CDR3 sequence (DNA): TGCGCCAGCAGCCAAGATCATGCGGGAGGGCCGTGGGAGCAGTACTTC. Encoded protein: CASSQDHAGGPWEQYF.

The genes are TRBV5-4 and TRBJ2-2; TRBD1 agrees at 8 bases. The ends lost 3 bases at V and 8 bases at J; junction bases unmatched: 6. This CDR3 is 14 amino acids long. CDR1 is SGHNT and CDR2 is YYREEE in the germline V gene (reference sequence). CDR3 protein: CASSYQGAMGELFF. In DNA form, the CDR3 reads TGTGCCAGCAGCTATCAGGGGGCTATGGGGGAGCTGTTTTTT.